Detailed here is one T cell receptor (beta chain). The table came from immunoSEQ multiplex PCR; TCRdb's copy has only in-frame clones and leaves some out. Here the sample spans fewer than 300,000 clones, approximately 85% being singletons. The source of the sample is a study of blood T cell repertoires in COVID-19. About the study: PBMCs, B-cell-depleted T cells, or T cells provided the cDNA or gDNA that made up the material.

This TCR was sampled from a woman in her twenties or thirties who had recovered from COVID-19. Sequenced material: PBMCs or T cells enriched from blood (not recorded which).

CDR3 sequence reads: CASSYSRDRAEQYF. CDR3 sequence (DNA): TGTGCCAGCAGTTACTCGCGGGACAGGGCCGAGCAGTACTTC. The V gene is TRBV6-5, the J gene TRBJ2-7; 9 nucleotides agree with TRBD1. The CDR3 sequence is 14 residues long. The V segment lost 0 bases and the J segment 6 bases; nucleotides outside the gene matches: 3. Looked up from germline, CDR1 is MNHEY and CDR2 is SVGAGI.